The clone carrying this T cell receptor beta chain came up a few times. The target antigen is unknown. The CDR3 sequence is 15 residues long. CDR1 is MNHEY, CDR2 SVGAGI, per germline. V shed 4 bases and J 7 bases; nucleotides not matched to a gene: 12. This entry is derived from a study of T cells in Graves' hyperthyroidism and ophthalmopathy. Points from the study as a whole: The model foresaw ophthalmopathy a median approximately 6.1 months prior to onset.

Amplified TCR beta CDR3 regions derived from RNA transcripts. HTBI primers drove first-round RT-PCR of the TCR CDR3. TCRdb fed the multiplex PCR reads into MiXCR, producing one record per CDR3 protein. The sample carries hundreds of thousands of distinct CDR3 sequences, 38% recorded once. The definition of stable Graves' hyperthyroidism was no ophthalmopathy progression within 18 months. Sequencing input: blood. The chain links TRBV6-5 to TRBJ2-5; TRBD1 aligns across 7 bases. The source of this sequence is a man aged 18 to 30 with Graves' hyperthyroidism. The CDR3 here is CASSSSRNPGGTQYF. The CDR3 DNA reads TGTGCCAGCAGTTCTTCACGAAACCCAGGGGGGACCCAGTACTTC.